This TCR beta chain was obtained from a study of CD8+CD57+ T cells in acquired aplastic anemia. The V and J ends lost 0 bases and 0 bases, in that order; junction bases with no gene match: 9. CDR3 size: 17 residues. Germline assignment: CDR1 SGHDT and CDR2 YYEEEE. Genomic DNA, the template, was used for profiling of the TCR beta VDJ and CDR3. Via MiXCR, TCRdb re-called the reads, giving one row per CDR3 protein. The sample includes hundreds of thousands of distinct CDR3 sequences, about two thirds of them seen just once. The V call is TRBV5-6, the J call TRBJ2-7, with 7 bases that match TRBD1. The sample taken for sequencing was sorted CD4+, CD8+, or CD8+CD57+ T cells (not recorded which) from PBMCs. The clonotype originates from a human donor in good health, serving as a control. The CDR3 here is CASSLVRDSLSSYEQYF. The CDR3 DNA reads as TGTGCCAGCAGCTTGGTAAGGGACAGCCTAAGCTCCTACGAGCAGTACTTC.